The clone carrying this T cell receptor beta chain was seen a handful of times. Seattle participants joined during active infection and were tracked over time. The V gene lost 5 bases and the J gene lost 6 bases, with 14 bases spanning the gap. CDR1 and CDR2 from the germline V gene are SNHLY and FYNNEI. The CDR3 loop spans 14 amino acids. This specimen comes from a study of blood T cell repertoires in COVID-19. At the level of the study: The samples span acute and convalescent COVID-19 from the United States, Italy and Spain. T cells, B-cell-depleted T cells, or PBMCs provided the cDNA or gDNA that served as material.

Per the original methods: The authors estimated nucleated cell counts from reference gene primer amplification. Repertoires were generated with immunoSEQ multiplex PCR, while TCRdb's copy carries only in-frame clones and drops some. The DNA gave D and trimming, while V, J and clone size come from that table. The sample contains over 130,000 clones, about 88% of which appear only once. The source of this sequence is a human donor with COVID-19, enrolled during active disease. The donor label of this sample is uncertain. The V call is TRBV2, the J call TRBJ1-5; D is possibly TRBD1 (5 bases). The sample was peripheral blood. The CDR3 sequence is CASSLSREAQPQHF. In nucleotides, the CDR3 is TGTGCCAGCAGTTTATCCAGGGAGGCTCAGCCCCAGCATTTT.